This TCR beta chain was observed in a study of blood T cells in healthy people across ages (dated by TCRdb to between 2014 and 2017). Study-level background: In model experiments, roughly one uniquely barcoded TCR beta cDNA molecule per two T cells was captured by template switching. Using deep sequencing normalized with unique cDNA molecular identifiers, the study measured how TCR beta repertoire diversity changes with age. The donors were divided into four age groups: young (average around 16 years), middle-aged (roughly 40), aged (approximately 64) and long-lived (roughly 82). To avoid experimental bias, donors of different ages were spread randomly across the sequencing lanes. Using the same blood draw, the study looked at two additional independent replicas of 1 million unique cDNA reads for two donors, one aged 18 to 30 and the other aged 80 or older.

General findings and caveats noted by the study authors: Observed TCR beta diversity correlated strongly with the percentage of naive T cells measured by flow cytometry. Because donor CMV infection status was unknown, age-related changes in expanded clonotypes were potentially confounded. Observed TCR beta diversity per million T cells fell roughly linearly with age, and a significant reduction was already apparent by age about 36. Since profiling was done on bulk unsorted PBMCs, naive and antigen-experienced compartments could not be conclusively compared. Compared with the aged group, the long-lived group had more naive CD4+ T cells, fewer expanded clones and increased TCR diversity, suggesting age selection. Estimates of total diversity based on one million sequenced T cells were regarded as lower bounds and as underestimates.

The donors were some 36 Caucasian individuals from Russia, aged roughly 6 to 100 years, who were systemically healthy. Each donor gave 8 to 10 milliliters of peripheral blood, drawn into EDTA-treated Vacutainer tubes. PBMCs were isolated by Ficoll-Paque density-gradient centrifugation, with at least 6 million obtained per sample. Total RNA, at least 5 micrograms per sample, was extracted from PBMCs with Trizol reagent. For every donor, an aliquot of PBMCs went through flow cytometry to measure the percentages of naive CD45RAhigh/CD27high T cells. The library was produced with 5' RACE. Sequencing was carried out with an Illumina HiSeq 2500. The second PCR ran for about 6 to 11 cycles and used a J-beta primer mix along with a sample-barcoded 5' primer. Each TCR beta cDNA molecule received a unique molecular identifier from a template-switch 5' adaptor carrying 12 random nucleotides. Each sample yielded at least 2.5 million CDR3-containing paired-end reads. The Mint cDNA synthesis kit, primed by a TRBC-specific oligonucleotide, was used to synthesize first-strand cDNA from all RNA. Following uracil-DNA glycosylase treatment, all cDNA underwent a first 18-cycle PCR with the universal primers M1SS and BC2_uni_R. Turning to the authors' computational methods: For normalization, 1 million high-quality reads were randomly selected from each sample, with every read carrying a distinct molecular identifier. Reads with shared molecular identifiers were discarded instead of being binned into consensus sequences. MiTCR, set to a Q25 quality threshold and the strictest error-elimination algorithm, was used for CDR3 identification, clonotype clustering and error correction. A nonparametric unseen species model with Euler transformation was used to estimate lower-bound total TCR beta diversity. The public reads were reprocessed in TCRdb via fastp at Q25 and MiXCR, keeping in-frame beta chains. A single entry per CDR3 protein holds the most common genes and DNA from its merged rows. In this record, the V and J calls reflect TCRdb's handling and not the investigators' own analysis. This sample gives over 1,300,000 distinct CDR3 sequences in total; approximately 59% of them show up just once. The ten largest account for 6.7% of the sample.

Of note for this clonotype: Its antigen is not yet known. A much larger clonotype is one base distant, so this may be a read error.

The receptor's source is a man between 18 and 29 years old in good health. What was sequenced was blood.

For the CDR3, the sequence is CASSWGQGQETQYF. In nucleotide form, the sequence is TGCGCCAGCAGCTGGGGACAGGGCCAAGAGACCCAGTACTTC. Recombination linked TRBV5-1 to TRBJ2-5, with 9 central nucleotides matching TRBD1. The CDR3, cysteine through phenylalanine, is 14 amino acids long. The CDR3 DNA has 42 bases and is translated from base 1. After removal of 3 bases from V and 1 base from J, the junction retains 1 base not matched to a gene. Based on the germline V gene, the CDR1 and CDR2 sequences are SGHRS and YFSETQ.